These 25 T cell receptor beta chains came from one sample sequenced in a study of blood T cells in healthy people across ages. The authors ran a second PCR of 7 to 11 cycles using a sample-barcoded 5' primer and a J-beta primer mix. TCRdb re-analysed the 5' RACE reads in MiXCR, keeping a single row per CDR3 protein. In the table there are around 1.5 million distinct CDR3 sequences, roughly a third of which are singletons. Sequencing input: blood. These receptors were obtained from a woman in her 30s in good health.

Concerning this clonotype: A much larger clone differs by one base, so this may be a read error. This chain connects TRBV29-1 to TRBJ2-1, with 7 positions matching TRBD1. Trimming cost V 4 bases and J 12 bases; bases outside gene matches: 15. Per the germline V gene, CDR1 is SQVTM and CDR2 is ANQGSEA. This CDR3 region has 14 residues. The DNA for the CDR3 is TGCAGCGTTGTAGGGACAGAATCTTGCGGCGGGCAGTTCTTC. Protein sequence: CSVVGTESCGGQFF.

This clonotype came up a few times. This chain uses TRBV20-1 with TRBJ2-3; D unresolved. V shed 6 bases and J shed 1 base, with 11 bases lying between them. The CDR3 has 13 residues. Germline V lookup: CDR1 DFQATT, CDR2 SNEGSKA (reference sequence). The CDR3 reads CSARTAGTDTQYF. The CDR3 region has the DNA TGCAGTGCCCGGACGGCAGGCACAGATACGCAGTATTTT.

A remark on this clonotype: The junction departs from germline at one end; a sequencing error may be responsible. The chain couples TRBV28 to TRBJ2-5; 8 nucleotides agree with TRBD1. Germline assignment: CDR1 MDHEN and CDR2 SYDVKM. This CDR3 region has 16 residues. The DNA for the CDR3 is TGTACCAGCAGTTTTCCGACAGGGGACCGCCAAGAGACCCAGTACTTC. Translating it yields CTSSFPTGDRQETQYF.

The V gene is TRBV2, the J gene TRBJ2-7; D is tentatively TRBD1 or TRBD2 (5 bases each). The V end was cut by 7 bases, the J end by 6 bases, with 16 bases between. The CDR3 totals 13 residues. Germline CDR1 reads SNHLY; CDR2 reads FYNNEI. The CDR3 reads CASIKGRPGEQYF. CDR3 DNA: TGTGCCAGCATTAAGGGACGCCCTGGCGAGCAGTACTTC.

This CDR3 is CASSLLTGGTTEAFF. The CDR3 nucleotides read TGCGCCAGCAGTCTCTTGACAGGGGGAACCACTGAAGCTTTCTTT. The rearrangement links TRBV4-1 to TRBJ1-1; 9 nucleotides align to TRBD1. This CDR3 region has 15 residues. The trim removed 6 bases at V and 4 bases at J, leaving 9 bases unmatched. Germline CDR1 is MGHRA and CDR2 is YSYEKL.

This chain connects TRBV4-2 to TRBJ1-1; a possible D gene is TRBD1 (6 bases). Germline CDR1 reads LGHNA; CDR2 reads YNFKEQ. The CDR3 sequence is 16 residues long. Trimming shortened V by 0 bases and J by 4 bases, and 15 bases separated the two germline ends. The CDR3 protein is CASSQDVTGTVTEAFF. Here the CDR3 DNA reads TGTGCCAGCAGCCAAGATGTCACAGGGACTGTCACTGAAGCTTTCTTT.

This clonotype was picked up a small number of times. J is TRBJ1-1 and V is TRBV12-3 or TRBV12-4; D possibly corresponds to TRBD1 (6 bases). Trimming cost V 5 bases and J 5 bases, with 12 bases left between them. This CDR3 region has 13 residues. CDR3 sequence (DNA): TGTGCCAGCAGTAGGACAGATAGTACTGAAGCTTTCTTT. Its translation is CASSRTDSTEAFF.

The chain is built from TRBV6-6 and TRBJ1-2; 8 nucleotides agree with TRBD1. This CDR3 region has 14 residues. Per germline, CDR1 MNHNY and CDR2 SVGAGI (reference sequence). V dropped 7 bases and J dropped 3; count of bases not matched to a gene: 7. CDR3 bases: TGTGCCAGCATCCCGGGGGACAGGCACTATGGCTACACCTTC. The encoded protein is CASIPGDRHYGYTF.

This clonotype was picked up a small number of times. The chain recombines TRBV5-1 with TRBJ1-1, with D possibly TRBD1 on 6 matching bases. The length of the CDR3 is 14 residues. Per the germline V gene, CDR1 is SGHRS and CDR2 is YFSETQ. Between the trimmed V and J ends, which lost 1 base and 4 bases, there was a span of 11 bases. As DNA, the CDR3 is TGCGCCAGCAGCTTGCGGGACATTAGCACTGAAGCTTTCTTT. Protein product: CASSLRDISTEAFF.

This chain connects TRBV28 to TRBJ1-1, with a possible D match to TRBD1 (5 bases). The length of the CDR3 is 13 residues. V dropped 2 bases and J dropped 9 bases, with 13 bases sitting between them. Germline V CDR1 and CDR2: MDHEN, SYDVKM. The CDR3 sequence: CASSLGTYPKAFF. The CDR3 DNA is TGTGCCAGCAGTTTAGGGACTTACCCTAAAGCTTTCTTT.

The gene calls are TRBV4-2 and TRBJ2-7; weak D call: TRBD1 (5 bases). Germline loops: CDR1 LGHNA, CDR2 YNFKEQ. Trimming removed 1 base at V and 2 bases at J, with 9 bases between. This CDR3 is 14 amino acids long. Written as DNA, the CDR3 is TGTGCCAGCAGCCAAGGTGAAGGGGCCTACGAGCAGTACTTC. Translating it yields CASSQGEGAYEQYF.

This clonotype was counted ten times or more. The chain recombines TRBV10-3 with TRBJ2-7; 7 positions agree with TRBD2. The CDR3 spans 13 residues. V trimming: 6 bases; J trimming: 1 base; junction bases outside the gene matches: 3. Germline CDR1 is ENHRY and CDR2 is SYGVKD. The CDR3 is CAISQRGSYEQYF. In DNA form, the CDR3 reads TGTGCCATCAGCCAGCGGGGATCCTACGAGCAGTACTTC.

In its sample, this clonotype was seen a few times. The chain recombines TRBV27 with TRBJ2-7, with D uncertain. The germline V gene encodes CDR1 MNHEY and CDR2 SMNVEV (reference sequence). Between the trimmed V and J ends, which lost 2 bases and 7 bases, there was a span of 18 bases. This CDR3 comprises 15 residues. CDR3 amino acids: CASSLLGPGTLEQYF. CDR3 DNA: TGTGCCAGCAGTTTACTGGGTCCAGGTACCCTTGAGCAGTACTTC.

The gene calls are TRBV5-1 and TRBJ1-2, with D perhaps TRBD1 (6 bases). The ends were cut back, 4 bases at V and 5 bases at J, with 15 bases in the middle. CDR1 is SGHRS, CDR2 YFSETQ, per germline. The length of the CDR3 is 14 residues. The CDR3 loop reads CASSDTGTKYGYTF. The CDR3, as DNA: TGCGCCAGCAGCGACACCGGGACAAAGTATGGCTACACCTTC.

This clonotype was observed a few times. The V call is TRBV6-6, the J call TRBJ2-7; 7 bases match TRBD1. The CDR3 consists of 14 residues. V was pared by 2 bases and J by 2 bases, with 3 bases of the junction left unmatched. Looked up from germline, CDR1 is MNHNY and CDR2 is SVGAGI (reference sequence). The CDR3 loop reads CASSYTGVPYEQYF. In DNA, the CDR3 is TGTGCCAGCAGTTACACAGGGGTCCCCTACGAGCAGTACTTC.

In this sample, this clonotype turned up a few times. The CDR3 DNA sequence: TGTGCCAGCAGTATCAGCCAAGGGAAACTGTTTTTT. This sequence encodes CASSISQGKLFF. The chain employs TRBV12-3 or TRBV12-4 and TRBJ1-4; D call uncertain. V was pared by 5 bases and J by 11 bases, with 12 bases between. The CDR3 has 12 amino acids.

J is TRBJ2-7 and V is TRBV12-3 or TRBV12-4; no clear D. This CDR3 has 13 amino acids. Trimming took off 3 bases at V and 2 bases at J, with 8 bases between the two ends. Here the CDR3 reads CASSFQLTYEQYF. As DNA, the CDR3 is TGTGCCAGCAGTTTTCAACTAACCTACGAGCAGTACTTC.

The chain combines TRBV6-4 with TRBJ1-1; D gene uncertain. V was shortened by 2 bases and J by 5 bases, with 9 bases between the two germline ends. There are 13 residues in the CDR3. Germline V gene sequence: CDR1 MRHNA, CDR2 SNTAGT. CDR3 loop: CASSDEGMTEAFF. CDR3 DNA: TGTGCCAGCAGTGACGAAGGTATGACTGAAGCTTTCTTT.

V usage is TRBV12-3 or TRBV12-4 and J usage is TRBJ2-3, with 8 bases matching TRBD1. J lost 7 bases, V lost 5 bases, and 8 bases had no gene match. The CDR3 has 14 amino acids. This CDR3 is CASSIGQGIHTQYF. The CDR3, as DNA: TGTGCCAGCAGTATTGGACAGGGTATACATACGCAGTATTTT.

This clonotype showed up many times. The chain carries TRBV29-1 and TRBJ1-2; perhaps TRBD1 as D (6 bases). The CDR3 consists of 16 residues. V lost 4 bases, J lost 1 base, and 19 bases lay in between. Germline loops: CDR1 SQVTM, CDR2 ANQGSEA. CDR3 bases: TGCAGCGTTGTGGGGGGGCCTGATGATCTTAACTATGGCTACACCTTC. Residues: CSVVGGPDDLNYGYTF.

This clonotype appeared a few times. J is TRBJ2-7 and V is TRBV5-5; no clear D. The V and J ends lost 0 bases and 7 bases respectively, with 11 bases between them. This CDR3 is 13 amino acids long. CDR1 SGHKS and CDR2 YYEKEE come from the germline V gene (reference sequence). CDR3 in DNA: TGTGCCAGCAGCTTGGATGCCCTAGGGGAGCAGTACTTC. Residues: CASSLDALGEQYF.

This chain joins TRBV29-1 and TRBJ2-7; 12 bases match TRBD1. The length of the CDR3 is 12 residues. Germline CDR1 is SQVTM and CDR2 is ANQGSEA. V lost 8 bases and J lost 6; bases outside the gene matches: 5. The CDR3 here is CSIGTGGAEQYF. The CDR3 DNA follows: TGCAGCATCGGGACAGGGGGCGCCGAGCAGTACTTC.

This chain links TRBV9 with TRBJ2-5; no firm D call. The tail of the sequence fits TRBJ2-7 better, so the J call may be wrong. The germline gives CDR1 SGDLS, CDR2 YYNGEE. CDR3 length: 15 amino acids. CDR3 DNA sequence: TGTGCCAGCAGCCTCCGGCCCGCTGCAACCTACGAGCAGTACTTC. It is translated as CASSLRPAATYEQYF.

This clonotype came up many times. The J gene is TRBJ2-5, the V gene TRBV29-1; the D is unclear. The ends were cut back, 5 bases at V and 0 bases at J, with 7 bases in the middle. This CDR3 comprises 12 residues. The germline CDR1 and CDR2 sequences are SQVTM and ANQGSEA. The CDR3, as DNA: TGCAGCGTTAAAAATTACCAAGAGACCCAGTACTTC. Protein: CSVKNYQETQYF.

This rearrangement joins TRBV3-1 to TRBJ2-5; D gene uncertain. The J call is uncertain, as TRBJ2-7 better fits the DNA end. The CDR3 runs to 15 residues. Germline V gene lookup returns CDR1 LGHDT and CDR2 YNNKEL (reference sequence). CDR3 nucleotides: TGTGCCAGCAGCCGCCGCCCCGGGCAGCCCGGCGAGCAGTACTTC. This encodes CASSRRPGQPGEQYF.